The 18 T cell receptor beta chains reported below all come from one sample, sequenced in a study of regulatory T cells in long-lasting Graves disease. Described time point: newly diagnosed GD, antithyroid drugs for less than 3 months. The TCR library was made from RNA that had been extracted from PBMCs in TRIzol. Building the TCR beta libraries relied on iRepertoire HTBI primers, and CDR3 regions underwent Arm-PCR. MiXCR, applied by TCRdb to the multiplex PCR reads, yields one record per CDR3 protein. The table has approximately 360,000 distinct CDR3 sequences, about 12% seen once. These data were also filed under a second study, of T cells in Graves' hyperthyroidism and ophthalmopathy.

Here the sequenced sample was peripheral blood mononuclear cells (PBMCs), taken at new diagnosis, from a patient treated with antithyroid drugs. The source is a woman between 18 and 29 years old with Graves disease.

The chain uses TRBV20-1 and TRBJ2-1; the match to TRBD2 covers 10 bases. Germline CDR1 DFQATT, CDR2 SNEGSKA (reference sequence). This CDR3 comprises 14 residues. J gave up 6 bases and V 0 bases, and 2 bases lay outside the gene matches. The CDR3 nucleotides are TGCAGTGCTAGAGATGCTAGCGGGGGCAATGAGCAGTTCTTC. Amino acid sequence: CSARDASGGNEQFF.

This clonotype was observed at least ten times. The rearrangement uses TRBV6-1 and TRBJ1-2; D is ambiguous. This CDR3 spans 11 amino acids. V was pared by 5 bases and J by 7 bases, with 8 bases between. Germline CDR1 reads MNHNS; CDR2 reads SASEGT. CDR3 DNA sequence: TGTGCCAGCAGTAACAGCGGTGGCTACACCTTC. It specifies CASSNSGGYTF.

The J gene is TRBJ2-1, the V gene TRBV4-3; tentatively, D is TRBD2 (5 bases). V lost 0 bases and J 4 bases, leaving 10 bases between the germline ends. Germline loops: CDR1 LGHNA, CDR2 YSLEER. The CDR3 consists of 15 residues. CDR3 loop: CASSQDLRVYNEQFF. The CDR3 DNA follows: TGCGCCAGCAGCCAAGATTTGAGGGTATACAATGAGCAGTTCTTC.

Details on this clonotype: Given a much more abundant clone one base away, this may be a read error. The CDR3 coding sequence is TGTGCCAGCAGAACCCCAGGGAGCCCCTACAATGAGCAGTTCTTC. It is translated as CASRTPGSPYNEQFF. The V gene is TRBV5-6, the J gene TRBJ2-1; D possibly uses TRBD1 or TRBD2 (5 bases each). Germline values: CDR1 SGHDT, CDR2 YYEEEE. The ends were cut back, 5 bases at V and 2 bases at J, with 14 bases in the middle. The CDR3 has 15 amino acids.

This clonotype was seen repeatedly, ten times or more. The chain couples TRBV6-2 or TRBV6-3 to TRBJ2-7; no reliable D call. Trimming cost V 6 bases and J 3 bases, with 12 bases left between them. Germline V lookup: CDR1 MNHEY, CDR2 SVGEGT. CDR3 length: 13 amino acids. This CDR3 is CASSNFRGYEQYV. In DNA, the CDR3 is TGTGCCAGCAGCAATTTCAGAGGCTACGAGCAGTACGTC.

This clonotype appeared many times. CDR3 bases: TGTGCCACCAGCGGACCCGGAACCCCGAGGAGCATTCAGTACTTC. Its protein product is CATSGPGTPRSIQYF. The chain recombines TRBV15 with TRBJ2-4; D is unclear. In germline, CDR1 is LNHNV, CDR2 YYDKDF (reference sequence). V dropped 5 bases and J dropped 9 bases, with 20 bases sitting between them. CDR3 size: 15 residues.

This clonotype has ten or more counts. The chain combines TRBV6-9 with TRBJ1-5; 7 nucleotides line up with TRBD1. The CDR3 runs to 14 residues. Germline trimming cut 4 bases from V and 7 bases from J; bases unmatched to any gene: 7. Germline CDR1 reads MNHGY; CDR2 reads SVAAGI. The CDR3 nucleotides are TGTGCCAGCAGTTCAACAGGGGCTTTCCAGCCCCAGCATTTT. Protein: CASSSTGAFQPQHF.

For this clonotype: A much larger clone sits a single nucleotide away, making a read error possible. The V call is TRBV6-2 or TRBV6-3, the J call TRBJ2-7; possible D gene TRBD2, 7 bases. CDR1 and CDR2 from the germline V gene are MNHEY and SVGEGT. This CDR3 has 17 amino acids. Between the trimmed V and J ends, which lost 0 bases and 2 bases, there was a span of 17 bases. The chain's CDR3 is CASSYSAGAPKTYEQYF. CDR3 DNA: TGTGCCAGCAGTTACTCTGCGGGGGCCCCGAAAACCTACGAGCAGTACTTC.

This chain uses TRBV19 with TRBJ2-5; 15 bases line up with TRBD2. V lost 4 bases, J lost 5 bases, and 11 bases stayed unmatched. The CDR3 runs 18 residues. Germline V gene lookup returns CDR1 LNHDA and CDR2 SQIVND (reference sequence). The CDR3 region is CASSTSGTSGRPRETQYF. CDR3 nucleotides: TGTGCCAGTAGTACGTCCGGGACTAGCGGGAGGCCCCGGGAGACCCAGTACTTC.

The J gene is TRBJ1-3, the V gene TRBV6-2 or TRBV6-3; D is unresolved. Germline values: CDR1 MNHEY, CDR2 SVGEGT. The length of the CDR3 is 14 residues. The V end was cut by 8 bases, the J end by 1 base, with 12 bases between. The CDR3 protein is CASLMDGSGNTIYF. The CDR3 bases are TGTGCCAGCCTGATGGACGGATCTGGAAACACCATATATTTT.

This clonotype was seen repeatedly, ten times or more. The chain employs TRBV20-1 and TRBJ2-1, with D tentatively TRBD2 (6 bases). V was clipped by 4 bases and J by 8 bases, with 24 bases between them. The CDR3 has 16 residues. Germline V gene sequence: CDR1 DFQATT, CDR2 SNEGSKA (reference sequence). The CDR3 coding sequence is TGCAGTGCTAATCGAGTTAGCGGAGGAGGAAGGTATGAGCAGTTCTTC. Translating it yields CSANRVSGGGRYEQFF.

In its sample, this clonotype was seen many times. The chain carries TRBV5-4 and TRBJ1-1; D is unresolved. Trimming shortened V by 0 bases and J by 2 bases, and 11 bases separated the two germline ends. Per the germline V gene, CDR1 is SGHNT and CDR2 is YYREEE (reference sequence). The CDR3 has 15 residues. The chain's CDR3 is CASSLGAESNTEAFF. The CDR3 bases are TGTGCCAGCAGCTTGGGGGCAGAAAGTAACACTGAAGCTTTCTTT.

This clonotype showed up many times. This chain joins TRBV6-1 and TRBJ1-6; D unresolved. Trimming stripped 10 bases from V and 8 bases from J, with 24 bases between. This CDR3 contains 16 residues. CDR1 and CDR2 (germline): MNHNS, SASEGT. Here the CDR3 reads CATTTESRRRYSPLHF. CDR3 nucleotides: TGTGCCACGACTACCGAGAGCAGGAGGAGGTATTCACCCCTCCACTTT.

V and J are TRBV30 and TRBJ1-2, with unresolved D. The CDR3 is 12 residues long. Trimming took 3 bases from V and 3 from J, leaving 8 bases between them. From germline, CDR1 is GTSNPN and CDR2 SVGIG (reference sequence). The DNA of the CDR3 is TGTGCCTGGAGGAGGAGGGACTATGGCTACACCTTC. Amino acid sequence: CAWRRRDYGYTF.

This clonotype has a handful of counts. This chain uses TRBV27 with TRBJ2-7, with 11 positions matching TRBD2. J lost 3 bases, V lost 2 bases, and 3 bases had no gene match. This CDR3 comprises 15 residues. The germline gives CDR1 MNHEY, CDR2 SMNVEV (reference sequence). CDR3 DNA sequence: TGTGCCAGCAGTTTAACTAGCGGGGGCCTCTACGAGCAGTACGTC. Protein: CASSLTSGGLYEQYV.

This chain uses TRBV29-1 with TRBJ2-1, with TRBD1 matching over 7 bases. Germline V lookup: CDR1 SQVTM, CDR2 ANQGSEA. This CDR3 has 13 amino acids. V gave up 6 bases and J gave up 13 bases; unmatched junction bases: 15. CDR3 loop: CSVTSLGQIGQFF. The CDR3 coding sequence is TGCAGCGTGACCAGCCTGGGACAGATAGGACAGTTCTTC.

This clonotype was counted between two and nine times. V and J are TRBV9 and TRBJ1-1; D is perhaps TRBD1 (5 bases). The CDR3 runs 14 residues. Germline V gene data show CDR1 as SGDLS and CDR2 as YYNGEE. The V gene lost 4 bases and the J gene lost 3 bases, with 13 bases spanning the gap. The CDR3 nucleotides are TGTGCCAGCAGCTCGACTCCGGGGCACACTGAAGCTTTCTTT. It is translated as CASSSTPGHTEAFF. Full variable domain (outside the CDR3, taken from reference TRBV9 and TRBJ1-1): DSGVTQTPKHLITATGQRVTLRCSPRSGDLSVYWYQQSLDQGLQFLIQYYNGEERAKGNILERFSAQQFPDLHSELNLSSLELGDSALYFCASSSTPGHTEAFFGQGTRLTVV.

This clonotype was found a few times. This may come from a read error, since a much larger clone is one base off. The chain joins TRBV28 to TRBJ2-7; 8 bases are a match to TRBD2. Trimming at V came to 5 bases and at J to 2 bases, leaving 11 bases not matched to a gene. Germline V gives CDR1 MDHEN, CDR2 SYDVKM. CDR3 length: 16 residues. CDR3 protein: CASSGGLAGTPYEQYF. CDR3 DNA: TGTGCCAGCAGTGGAGGGCTAGCGGGTACCCCCTACGAGCAGTACTTC.